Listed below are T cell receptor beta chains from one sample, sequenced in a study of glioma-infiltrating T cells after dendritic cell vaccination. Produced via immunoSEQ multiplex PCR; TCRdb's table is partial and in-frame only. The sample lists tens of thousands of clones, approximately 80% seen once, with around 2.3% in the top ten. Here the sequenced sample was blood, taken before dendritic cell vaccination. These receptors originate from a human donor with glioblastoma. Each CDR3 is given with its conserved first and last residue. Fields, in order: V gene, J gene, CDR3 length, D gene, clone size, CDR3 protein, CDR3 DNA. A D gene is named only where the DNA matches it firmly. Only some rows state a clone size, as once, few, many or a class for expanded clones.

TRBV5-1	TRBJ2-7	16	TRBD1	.	CASSWRTGSISYEQYF	TGCGCCAGCAGCTGGCGGACAGGGTCAATCTCCTACGAGCAGTACTTC
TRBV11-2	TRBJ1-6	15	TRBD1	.	CASSTRQGIDSPLHF	TGTGCCAGCAGCACCCGACAGGGGATAGATTCACCCCTCCACTTT
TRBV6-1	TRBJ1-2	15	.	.	CASTDDYPQTYGYTF	TGTGCCAGCACTGACGACTACCCCCAAACATATGGCTACACCTTC
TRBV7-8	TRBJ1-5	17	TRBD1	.	CASSFTRDRYSNQPQHF	TGTGCCAGCAGCTTTACGAGGGACAGGTATAGCAATCAGCCCCAGCATTTT
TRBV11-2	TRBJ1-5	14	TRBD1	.	CASSFTGEDQPQHF	TGTGCCAGCAGCTTCACAGGGGAAGATCAGCCCCAGCATTTT
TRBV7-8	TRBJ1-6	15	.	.	CASSLQQGDNSPLHF	TGTGCCAGCAGCTTACAACAGGGTGATAATTCACCCCTCCACTTT
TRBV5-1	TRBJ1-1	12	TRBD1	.	CASSLGQGRAFF	TGCGCCAGCAGCCTAGGACAGGGGAGGGCTTTCTTT
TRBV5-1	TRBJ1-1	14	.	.	CASSLLGGGTEAFF	TGCGCCAGCAGCTTGTTGGGGGGGGGCACTGAAGCCTTCTTT
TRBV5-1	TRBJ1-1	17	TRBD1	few	CASSPIGLDRGYTEAFF	TGCGCCAGCAGCCCTATTGGCTTAGACAGGGGCTACACTGAAGCTTTCTTT
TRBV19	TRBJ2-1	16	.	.	CASSIVLGGDYNEQFF	TGTGCCAGTAGTATAGTCTTGGGGGGAGACTACAATGAGCAGTTCTTC
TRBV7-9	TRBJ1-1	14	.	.	CASSPRDSNTEAFF	TGTGCCAGCAGCCCTCGGGACTCGAACACTGAAGCTTTCTTT